Shown below are 17 T cell receptor beta chains from a single sample sequenced in a study of siplizumab effects on memory and regulatory T cells. Libraries were prepared by immunoSEQ multiplex PCR; TCRdb keeps only in-frame clonotypes and omits some of them. Among tens of thousands of clones listed, less than 85% were seen once. Sequencing was carried out using memory CD4+ T cells sorted from blood. The origin of the receptors is a human donor in good health.

The rearrangement uses TRBV19 and TRBJ1-2; no firm D call. Germline values: CDR1 LNHDA, CDR2 SQIVND (reference sequence). V gave up 6 bases and J gave up 2 bases, with 4 bases separating them. This CDR3 comprises 11 residues. CDR3 amino acids: CASRRNYGYTF. CDR3 coding DNA: TGTGCCAGTAGGCGAAACTATGGCTACACCTTC.

V is TRBV15 and J is TRBJ2-6; D is ambiguous. This CDR3 is 14 amino acids long. V was trimmed by 1 base and J by 6 bases, leaving 7 bases between them. Germline loops: CDR1 LNHNV, CDR2 YYDKDF (reference sequence). The CDR3 is CATSRVQAANVLTF. CDR3 DNA: TGTGCCACCAGCAGAGTTCAGGCGGCCAACGTCCTGACTTTC.

The chain carries TRBV7-9 and TRBJ2-6, with a tentative D call TRBD1 (5 bases). CDR3 size: 18 residues. CDR1 SEHNR and CDR2 FQNEAQ come from the germline V gene (reference sequence). V dropped 1 base and J dropped 0 bases, with 13 bases sitting between them. The CDR3 nucleotides read TGTGCCAGCAGCTTAGTTGGACATATTTCCTCTGGGGCCAACGTCCTGACTTTC. Amino acids: CASSLVGHISSGANVLTF.

The V gene is TRBV6-1, the J gene TRBJ2-3; D unclear. Germline CDR1 and CDR2: MNHNS and SASEGT. The V end lost 6 bases, the J end lost 2 bases, and 9 bases lay between the germline ends. CDR3 length equals 13 residues. CDR3 bases: TGTGCCAGCAGCTCGCCCTTCACAGATACGCAGTATTTT. Translating it yields CASSSPFTDTQYF.

This chain connects TRBV6-1 to TRBJ2-1, with a weak D call TRBD1 (6 bases). Trimming removed 2 bases from V and 3 bases from J, with 14 bases in between. The length of the CDR3 is 16 residues. CDR1 is MNHNS and CDR2 is SASEGT in the germline V gene. CDR3 loop: CASSEYLQGLYNEQFF. The CDR3 DNA reads TGTGCCAGCAGTGAATATTTGCAGGGGCTCTACAATGAGCAGTTCTTC.

The chain uses TRBV6-6 and TRBJ2-7, with D tentatively TRBD2 (5 bases). CDR1 is MNHNY and CDR2 is SVGAGI in the germline V gene (reference sequence). The CDR3 extends over 13 amino acids. Trimming left V 10 bases short and J 4 bases short, with 17 bases between. The CDR3 DNA sequence: TGTGCCACCAGCCGACCCCCGGGGTACGAGCAGTACTTC. Translated, it gives CATSRPPGYEQYF.

The V call is TRBV19, the J call TRBJ2-1, with D possibly TRBD2 on 6 matching bases. The V and J ends lost 5 bases and 7 bases respectively, with 15 bases between them. CDR3 size: 14 residues. The germline V gene encodes CDR1 LNHDA and CDR2 SQIVND (reference sequence). The CDR3 nucleotides are TGTGCCAGTAGTCCCCGGGACTGGTCGAATGAGCAGTTCTTC. It codes for CASSPRDWSNEQFF.

The chain recombines TRBV6-1 with TRBJ1-1; D is unclear. Trimming took 6 bases from V and 0 from J, leaving 14 bases between them. CDR1 MNHNS and CDR2 SASEGT come from the germline V gene. This CDR3 is 15 amino acids long. The CDR3 region is CASSLAQNLNTEAFF. The CDR3, as DNA: TGTGCCAGCAGCCTCGCACAGAACTTGAACACTGAAGCTTTCTTT.

This clone was found once. This chain uses TRBV5-1 with TRBJ1-1, with D uncertain. From germline, CDR1 is SGHRS and CDR2 YFSETQ. V gave up 2 bases and J gave up 3 bases, with 14 bases separating them. The CDR3 length is 15 residues. CDR3 nucleotide sequence: TGCGCCAGCAGCTTCGATCAGGTAGGGTACACTGAAGCTTTCTTT. Its translation: CASSFDQVGYTEAFF.

This clone was seen a few times. The V gene is TRBV7-2, the J gene TRBJ2-7; a weak D match, TRBD1 (5 bases). Germline CDR1 and CDR2: SGHTA and FQGNSA. V was shortened by 5 bases and J by 7 bases, with 18 bases between the two germline ends. CDR3 size: 14 residues. CDR3 sequence (DNA): TGTGCCAGCAGCCCAACAGGAAACCGCTTGGAGCAGTACTTC. Amino acid sequence: CASSPTGNRLEQYF.

This chain uses TRBV5-6 with TRBJ2-1; 7 bases are shared with TRBD2. CDR1 SGHDT and CDR2 YYEEEE come from the germline V gene. The CDR3 loop spans 16 amino acids. Unmatched junction bases numbered 12, after V lost 1 base and J lost 8 bases. CDR3 bases: TGTGCCAGCAGCTTGAATCAGATCGGACTAGTGGATGAGCAGTTCTTC. Encoded protein: CASSLNQIGLVDEQFF.

V is TRBV6-5 and J is TRBJ2-3; maybe TRBD1 (5 bases). In germline, CDR1 is MNHEY, CDR2 SVGAGI. The V end was cut by 7 bases, the J end by 5 bases, with 19 bases between. The CDR3 is 15 amino acids. The CDR3: CASNQRGRMGDTQYF. The DNA of the CDR3 is TGTGCCAGCAACCAAAGGGGCCGCATGGGAGATACGCAGTATTTT.

This rearrangement joins TRBV14 to TRBJ2-5; no clear D gene. Germline V gene lookup returns CDR1 SGHDN and CDR2 FVKESK. V lost 4 bases to trimming and J lost 4 bases, with 7 bases between them. CDR3 length equals 12 residues. The CDR3 sequence: CASSRARETQYF. CDR3 in DNA: TGTGCCAGCAGCCGGGCCCGAGAGACCCAGTACTTC.

The chain recombines TRBV29-1 with TRBJ1-3; D unresolved. Between the trimmed V and J ends, which lost 4 bases and 0 bases, there was a span of 7 bases. CDR1 and CDR2 from the germline V gene are SQVTM and ANQGSEA. The CDR3 sequence is 13 residues long. For the CDR3, the DNA is TGCAGCGTTGTTGCCGACTCTGGAAACACCATATATTTT. It specifies CSVVADSGNTIYF. The full variable domain, in which reference TRBV29-1 and TRBJ1-3 provide the parts outside the CDR3, is SAVISQKPSRDICQRGTSLTIQCQVDSQVTMMFWYRQQPGQSLTLIATANQGSEATYESGFVIDKFPISRPNLTFSTLTVSNMSPEDSSIYLCSVVADSGNTIYFGEGSWLTVV.

V is TRBV16 and J is TRBJ1-1; 8 bases agree with TRBD1. The CDR3 contains 13 residues. Germline-derived CDR1 and CDR2 are KGHSY and FQNENV. V shed 5 bases, J shed 5 bases, and the junction held 4 bases outside the gene matches. The CDR3 DNA is TGTGCCAGCAGCGGACAGGGAGGAACTGAAGCTTTCTTT. Encoded protein: CASSGQGGTEAFF. Filled out from reference TRBV16 and TRBJ1-1, the complete variable domain reads GEEVAQTPKHLVRGEGQKAKLYCAPIKGHSYVFWYQQVLKNEFKFLISFQNENVFDETGMPKERFSAKCLPNSPCSLEIQATKLEDSAVYFCASSGQGGTEAFFGQGTRLTVV.

V gene TRBV25-1 combines with J gene TRBJ1-4; tentative D call: TRBD1 (6 bases). Trimming pared 3 bases from V and 8 bases from J, leaving 16 bases between. In germline, CDR1 is MGHDK, CDR2 SYGVNS. The CDR3 is made up of 15 amino acids. The CDR3 sequence is CASSDLQGRDEKLFF. CDR3 bases: TGTGCCAGCAGTGACCTACAGGGAAGAGACGAAAAACTGTTTTTT.

J is TRBJ2-2 and V is TRBV5-3; D might be TRBD1 (6 bases). TRBV5-3 is placed among ORFs of uncertain function. Trimming took off 2 bases at V and 2 bases at J, with 13 bases between the two ends. The CDR3 has 16 amino acids. CDR3 nucleotides: TGTGCCAGAAGCTTTCTCCAGGGGATAAACACCGGGGAGCTGTTTTTT. Its protein product is CARSFLQGINTGELFF.